This section outlines one TCR beta chain sequence together with its context. As yet, its antigen is unknown. This entry belongs to a study of T cells after yellow fever vaccination. Overall study context: SMART-Seq v4 Ultra Low Input handled preparation of low-cell-number fractions. General observations from the study: A minor fraction of clonotypes spanned both CD4 and CD8 compartments. Weaker overall, the secondary response nonetheless peaked faster (day 5 versus 15).

Looked up from germline, CDR1 is SEHNR and CDR2 is FQNEAQ (reference sequence). CDR3 length: 14 amino acids. V was cut by 9 bases and J by 1 base, with 16 bases left in between. TCRdb itself ran the 5' RACE reads through MiXCR, one entry per CDR3 protein. The data show some 320,000 distinct CDR3 sequences, with 8.7% seen just once and 15% to 20% held by the top ten. The receptor's source is a man in his late teens or twenties who received the YFV17D yellow fever vaccine. This specimen was PBMCs, taken on the day of the first yellow fever vaccination. The chain links TRBV7-9 to TRBJ2-7; D gene uncertain. In DNA form, the CDR3 reads TGTGCCAGTGGGTCCGGTGGGAAGTCCTACGAGCAGTACTTC. Translating gives CASGSGGKSYEQYF.